Shown below are 25 T cell receptor beta chains from a single sample sequenced in a study of tumour-infiltrating T cells in Burkitt lymphoma. Using immunoSEQ multiplex PCR, the repertoire was profiled, and TCRdb retains in-frame clones only, with some absent. The profile shows around 700 clones, about 16% of them singletons. The source material was tumor tissue. Receptors originate from a human donor with Burkitt lymphoma.

The chain recombines TRBV18 with TRBJ2-3; D is uncertain. There are 13 residues in the CDR3. The germline V gene encodes CDR1 KGHSH and CDR2 LQKENI. The germline V and J ends were trimmed by 0 bases and 0 bases, with 1 base remaining between them. The CDR3 DNA is TGTGCCAGCTCACCACCGAGCACAGATACGCAGTATTTT. Amino acid sequence: CASSPPSTDTQYF.

The sample holds a few counts of this clone. The chain carries TRBV6-6 and TRBJ1-1; D possibly corresponds to TRBD1 (6 bases). This CDR3 spans 13 amino acids. In germline, CDR1 is MNHNY, CDR2 SVGAGI (reference sequence). Deletions cut 6 bases from V and 1 base from J, with 9 bases between. CDR3 DNA sequence: TGTGCCAGCAGCCACAGGGAGAACACTGAAGCTTTCTTT. It codes for CASSHRENTEAFF.

This clone was observed a few times. The chain employs TRBV2 and TRBJ2-5; D gene unclear. Per the germline V gene, CDR1 is SNHLY and CDR2 is FYNNEI. Trimming shortened V by 8 bases and J by 5 bases, and 15 bases separated the two germline ends. There are 13 residues in the CDR3. CDR3 sequence: CASQRDPRETQYF. Here the CDR3 DNA reads TGTGCCAGCCAAAGAGACCCCCGGGAGACCCAGTACTTC.

The V call is TRBV14, the J call TRBJ2-7; the D is unclear. Germline V CDR1 and CDR2: SGHDN, FVKESK. V gave up 1 base and J gave up 12 bases, with 10 bases separating them. This CDR3 has 11 amino acids. CDR3 bases: TGTGCCAGCAGCCAAGGTTTCGTTTGGTACTTC. This encodes CASSQGFVWYF.

This clone was seen a handful of times. The V call is TRBV5-6, the J call TRBJ2-1, with D unclear. Between the trimmed V and J ends, which lost 0 bases and 7 bases, there was a span of 2 bases. This CDR3 is built from 11 residues. Germline CDR1 SGHDT, CDR2 YYEEEE. The CDR3 loop reads CASSLDNEQFF. Here the CDR3 DNA reads TGTGCCAGCAGCTTGGATAATGAGCAGTTCTTC.

The rearrangement links TRBV4-2 to TRBJ1-6, with a possible D match to TRBD1 (5 bases). Trimming stripped 2 bases from V and 8 bases from J, with 10 bases between. The germline CDR1 and CDR2 sequences are LGHNA and YNFKEQ. CDR3 size: 14 residues. DNA for the CDR3: TGTGCCAGCAGCCAATCAGGGATGGATTCACCCCTCCACTTT. This translates into CASSQSGMDSPLHF.

The V gene is TRBV2, the J gene TRBJ2-7; 9 positions match TRBD1. The CDR3 extends over 14 amino acids. Per the germline V gene, CDR1 is SNHLY and CDR2 is FYNNEI. After removal of 6 bases from V and 6 bases from J, the junction contained 9 bases not matched to a gene. This chain's CDR3 is CASSRDRELSEQYF. CDR3 coding DNA: TGTGCCAGCAGCCGGGACAGGGAATTATCCGAGCAGTACTTC.

The V call is TRBV28, the J call TRBJ1-1, with D hard to call. V was shortened by 2 bases and J by 5 bases, with 6 bases between the two germline ends. This CDR3 is 12 amino acids long. Germline CDR1 MDHEN, CDR2 SYDVKM. CDR3 coding DNA: TGTGCCAGCAGTTTAGACGGGACTGAAGCTTTCTTT. Its translation is CASSLDGTEAFF.

This chain joins TRBV5-1 and TRBJ2-3; D might be TRBD1 (6 bases). The germline CDR1 and CDR2 sequences are SGHRS and YFSETQ. The CDR3 runs 16 residues. Trimming removed 1 base from V and 1 base from J, with 13 bases in between. The CDR3 loop reads CASSLTGSSRTDTQYF. For the CDR3, the DNA is TGCGCCAGCAGCTTGACAGGGAGCAGTCGCACAGATACGCAGTATTTT.

The table lists this clone with a few counts. This chain uses TRBV7-9 with TRBJ1-2; a possible D gene is TRBD1 (5 bases). From germline, CDR1 is SEHNR and CDR2 FQNEAQ (reference sequence). CDR3 length equals 15 residues. V dropped 5 bases and J dropped 8 bases, with 21 bases sitting between them. CDR3 amino acids: CASSPSEPGYGGYTF. The CDR3 DNA follows: TGTGCCAGCAGCCCCAGCGAACCAGGGTACGGAGGCTACACCTTC.

The chain employs TRBV19 and TRBJ1-1; D unclear. CDR1 is LNHDA, CDR2 SQIVND, per germline (reference sequence). With 7 bases removed from V and 5 bases from J, the gap between germline ends came to 8 bases. The CDR3 sequence is 11 residues long. The CDR3 reads CASIGVTEAFF. Here the CDR3 DNA reads TGTGCCAGTATTGGGGTAACTGAAGCTTTCTTT.

The chain recombines TRBV4-1 with TRBJ1-5; D not resolved. The CDR3 runs 15 residues. With 0 bases removed from V and 4 bases from J, the gap between germline ends came to 10 bases. Germline assignment: CDR1 MGHRA and CDR2 YSYEKL. This CDR3 reads CASSQEHVPNQPQHF. CDR3 nucleotides: TGCGCCAGCAGCCAAGAACATGTCCCGAATCAGCCCCAGCATTTT.

V usage is TRBV27 and J usage is TRBJ1-1; D not certain. The CDR3 has 13 amino acids. V lost 2 bases, J lost 0 bases, and 4 bases lay in between. CDR1 and CDR2 from the germline V gene are MNHEY and SMNVEV (reference sequence). For the CDR3, the DNA is TGTGCCAGCAGTTTAGGATTGAACACTGAAGCTTTCTTT. This sequence encodes CASSLGLNTEAFF.

This clone was found a few times. The chain joins TRBV6-5 to TRBJ2-3, with D hard to call. Between the trimmed V and J ends, which lost 2 bases and 0 bases, there was a span of 6 bases. The CDR3 is 14 amino acids. Germline V gene lookup returns CDR1 MNHEY and CDR2 SVGAGI. CDR3 in amino acids: CASSYEESTDTQYF. CDR3 in DNA: TGTGCCAGCAGTTACGAAGAGAGCACAGATACGCAGTATTTT.

This clone was observed a few times. CDR3 nucleotide sequence: TGCAGTGCTAGGCCCTCATACGAGCAGTACTTC. Amino acid sequence: CSARPSYEQYF. The chain uses TRBV20-1 and TRBJ2-7, with D hard to call. Trimming shortened V by 3 bases and J by 4 bases, and 7 bases separated the two germline ends. This CDR3 contains 11 residues. Germline values: CDR1 DFQATT, CDR2 SNEGSKA (reference sequence).

This sequence joins TRBV10-2 and TRBJ1-5; D is unclear. CDR3 length equals 14 residues. The V and J ends lost 3 bases and 6 bases respectively, with 12 bases between them. Germline V gene lookup returns CDR1 WSHSY and CDR2 SAAADI. The DNA for the CDR3 is TGCGCCAGCAGTGATTTTGGAGCCTCTCAGCCCCAGCATTTT. Amino acid sequence: CASSDFGASQPQHF.

This rearrangement joins TRBV7-9 to TRBJ2-3; 14 nucleotides match TRBD2. CDR3 length: 16 residues. CDR1 is SEHNR, CDR2 FQNEAQ, per germline (reference sequence). The V gene end was trimmed by 5 bases and the J gene end by 2 bases; junction bases not matched to a gene: 3. CDR3 DNA: TGTGCCAGCAGCATGGGACTAGCGGGGGCCACAGATACGCAGTATTTT. Translated: CASSMGLAGATDTQYF.

The V gene is TRBV25-1, the J gene TRBJ1-1; D gene uncertain. CDR3 size: 13 residues. V shed 3 bases and J shed 5 bases, with 10 bases lying between them. Germline V gene data show CDR1 as MGHDK and CDR2 as SYGVNS. CDR3 amino acids: CASSEGWQTEAFF. CDR3 DNA: TGTGCCAGCAGTGAGGGGTGGCAAACTGAAGCTTTCTTT.

This clone was observed a few times. The chain recombines TRBV5-4 with TRBJ2-3; D is perhaps TRBD1 or TRBD2 (5 bases each). V dropped 4 bases and J dropped 2 bases, with 11 bases sitting between them. Looked up from germline, CDR1 is SGHNT and CDR2 is YYREEE (reference sequence). This CDR3 is 14 amino acids long. The CDR3, as DNA: TGTGCCAGCAGCCCTGGGACGGACACAGATACGCAGTATTTT. This encodes CASSPGTDTDTQYF.

In its sample, this clone was seen a few times. This sequence joins TRBV27 and TRBJ1-5, with TRBD1 as a possible D gene (5 bases). V shed 1 base and J shed 6 bases, with 7 bases lying between them. Germline V gives CDR1 MNHEY, CDR2 SMNVEV (reference sequence). The CDR3 covers 13 residues. CDR3 protein: CASSLWGPQPQHF. The CDR3 DNA is TGTGCCAGCAGTTTATGGGGCCCTCAGCCCCAGCATTTT.

The chain couples TRBV6-5 to TRBJ1-2; possible D gene TRBD1, 5 bases. V lost 7 bases, J lost 4 bases, and 13 bases lay in between. The CDR3 is 13 amino acids. Germline values: CDR1 MNHEY, CDR2 SVGAGI. CDR3 nucleotide sequence: TGTGCCAGCAAAGGAAATGGGGCCTATGGCTACACCTTC. As protein: CASKGNGAYGYTF.

This clone turned up a few times. The chain employs TRBV7-6 and TRBJ1-1; 7 positions match TRBD1. The V gene's germline CDR1 is SGHVS and CDR2 FNYEAQ. The CDR3 extends over 17 amino acids. Trimming cost V 0 bases and J 9 bases; bases outside gene matches: 16. The CDR3 DNA reads TGTGCCAGCAGCTTAGCGCCATTCAGGGACAGTAAGACTCAAGCTTTCTTT. Amino acid sequence: CASSLAPFRDSKTQAFF. Full variable domain (missing parts from reference TRBV7-6 and TRBJ1-1): GAGVSQSPRYKVTKRGQDVALRCDPISGHVSLYWYRQALGQGPEFLTYFNYEAQQDKSGLPNDRFSAERPEGSISTLTIQRTEQRDSAMYRCASSLAPFRDSKTQAFFGQGTRLTVV.

The chain joins TRBV29-1 to TRBJ2-3, with D unresolved. Trimming took off 0 bases at V and 11 bases at J, with 3 bases between the two ends. There are 9 residues in the CDR3. Germline values: CDR1 SQVTM, CDR2 ANQGSEA. DNA for the CDR3: TGCAGCGTTGAAGAGGGGCAGTATTTT. It specifies CSVEEGQYF.

J is TRBJ2-1 and V is TRBV18; the D gene is possibly TRBD2 (5 bases). V dropped 6 bases and J dropped 8 bases, with 17 bases sitting between them. Germline CDR1 reads KGHSH; CDR2 reads LQKENI. The CDR3 runs to 14 residues. CDR3 DNA: TGTGCCAGCTCGCACCGGGCCAAGAGGGATGAGCAGTTCTTC. This translates into CASSHRAKRDEQFF.

The chain has TRBV28 and TRBJ1-2, with TRBD1 as a possible D gene (5 bases). The CDR3 extends over 13 amino acids. CDR1 and CDR2 from the germline V gene are MDHEN and SYDVKM. The V end lost 2 bases, the J end lost 4 bases, and 8 bases lay between the germline ends. CDR3 loop: CASSLRGLYGYTF. CDR3 nucleotide sequence: TGTGCCAGCAGTTTACGGGGCCTCTATGGCTACACCTTC.